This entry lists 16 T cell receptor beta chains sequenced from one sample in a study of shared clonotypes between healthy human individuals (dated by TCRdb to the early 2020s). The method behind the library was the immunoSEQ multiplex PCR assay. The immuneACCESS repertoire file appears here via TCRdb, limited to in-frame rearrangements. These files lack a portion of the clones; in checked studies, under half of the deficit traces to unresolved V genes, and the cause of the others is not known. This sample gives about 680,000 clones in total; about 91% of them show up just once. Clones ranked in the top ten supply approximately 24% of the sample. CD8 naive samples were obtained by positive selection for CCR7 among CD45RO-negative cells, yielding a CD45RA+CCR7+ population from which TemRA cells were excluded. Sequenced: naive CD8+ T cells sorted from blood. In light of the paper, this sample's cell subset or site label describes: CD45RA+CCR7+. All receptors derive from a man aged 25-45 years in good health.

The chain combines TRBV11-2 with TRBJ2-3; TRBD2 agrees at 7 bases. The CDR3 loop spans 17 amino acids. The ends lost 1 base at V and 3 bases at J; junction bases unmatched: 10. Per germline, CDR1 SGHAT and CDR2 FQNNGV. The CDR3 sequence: CASSLGRASGTTDTQYF. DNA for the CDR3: TGTGCCAGCAGCTTAGGGAGGGCTAGCGGAACAACAGATACGCAGTATTTT.

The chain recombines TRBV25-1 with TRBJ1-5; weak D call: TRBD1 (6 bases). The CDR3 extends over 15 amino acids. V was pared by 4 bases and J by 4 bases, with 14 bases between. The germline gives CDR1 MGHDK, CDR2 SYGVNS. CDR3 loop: CASSAATGSNQPQHF. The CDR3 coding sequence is TGTGCCAGCAGTGCCGCGACAGGTTCTAATCAGCCCCAGCATTTT.

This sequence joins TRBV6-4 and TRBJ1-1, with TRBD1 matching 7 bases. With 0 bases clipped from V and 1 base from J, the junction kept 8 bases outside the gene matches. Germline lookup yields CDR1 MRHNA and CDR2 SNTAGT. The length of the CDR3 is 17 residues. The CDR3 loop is CASSDSGTVKANTEAFF. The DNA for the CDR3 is TGTGCCAGCAGTGACTCCGGGACAGTTAAAGCGAACACTGAAGCTTTCTTT.

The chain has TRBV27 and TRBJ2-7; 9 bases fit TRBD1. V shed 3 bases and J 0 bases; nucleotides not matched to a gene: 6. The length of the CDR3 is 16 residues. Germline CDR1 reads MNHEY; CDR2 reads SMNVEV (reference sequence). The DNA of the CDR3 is TGTGCCAGCAGTTTCAGCCGGGACAGGGTCTCCTACGAGCAGTACTTC. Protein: CASSFSRDRVSYEQYF.

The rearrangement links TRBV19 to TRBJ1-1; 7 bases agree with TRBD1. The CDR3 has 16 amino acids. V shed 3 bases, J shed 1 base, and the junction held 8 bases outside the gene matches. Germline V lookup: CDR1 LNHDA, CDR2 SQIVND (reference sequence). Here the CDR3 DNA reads TGTGCCAGTAGTATCTATCAGGGACAGCCGAACACTGAAGCTTTCTTT. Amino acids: CASSIYQGQPNTEAFF.

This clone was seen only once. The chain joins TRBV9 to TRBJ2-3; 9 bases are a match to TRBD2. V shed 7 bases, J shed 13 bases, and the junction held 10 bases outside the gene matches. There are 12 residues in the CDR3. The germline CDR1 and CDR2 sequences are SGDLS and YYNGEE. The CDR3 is CASAGGAGGKYF. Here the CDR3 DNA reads TGTGCCAGCGCCGGGGGAGCGGGAGGAAAGTATTTT.

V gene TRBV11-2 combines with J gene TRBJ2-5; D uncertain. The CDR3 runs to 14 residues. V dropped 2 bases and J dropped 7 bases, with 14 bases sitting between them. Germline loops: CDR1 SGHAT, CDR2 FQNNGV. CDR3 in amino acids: CASSLHLPNRTQYF. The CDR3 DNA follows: TGTGCCAGCAGCTTACACTTACCAAATAGGACCCAGTACTTC.

The CDR3 loop reads CASSSPRDRFGTDTQYF. The CDR3 nucleotides read TGTGCCAGCAGCTCACCCCGGGACAGGTTTGGCACAGATACGCAGTATTTT. The V gene is TRBV7-3, the J gene TRBJ2-3, with 8 bases identical to TRBD1. Germline V CDR1 and CDR2: SGHTA, FQGTGA. There are 17 residues in the CDR3. V lost 4 bases to trimming and J lost 1 base; unmatched junction nucleotides: 10.

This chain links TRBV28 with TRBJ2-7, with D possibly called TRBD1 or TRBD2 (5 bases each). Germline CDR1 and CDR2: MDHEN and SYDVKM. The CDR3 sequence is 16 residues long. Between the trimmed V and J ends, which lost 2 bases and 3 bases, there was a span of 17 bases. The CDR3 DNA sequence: TGTGCCAGCAGTTTACCCCCCGGGACGTTGATCTACGAGCAGTACTTC. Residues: CASSLPPGTLIYEQYF.

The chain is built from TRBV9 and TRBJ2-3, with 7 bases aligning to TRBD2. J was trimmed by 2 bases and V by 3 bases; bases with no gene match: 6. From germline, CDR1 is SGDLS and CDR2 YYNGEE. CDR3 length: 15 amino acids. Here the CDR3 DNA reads TGTGCCAGCAGCGGTTTGGCGGGAGACACAGATACGCAGTATTTT. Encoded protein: CASSGLAGDTDTQYF.

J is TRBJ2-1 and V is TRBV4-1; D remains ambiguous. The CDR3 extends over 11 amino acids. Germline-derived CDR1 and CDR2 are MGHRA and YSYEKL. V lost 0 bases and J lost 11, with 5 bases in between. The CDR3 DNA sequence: TGCGCCAGCAGCCAAGAGCAGAAGCAGTTCTTC. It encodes CASSQEQKQFF.

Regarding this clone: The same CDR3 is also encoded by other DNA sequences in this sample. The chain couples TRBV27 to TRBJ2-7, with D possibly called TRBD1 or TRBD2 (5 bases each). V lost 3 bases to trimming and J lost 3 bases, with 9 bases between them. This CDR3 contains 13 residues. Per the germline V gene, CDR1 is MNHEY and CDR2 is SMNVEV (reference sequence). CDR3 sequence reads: CASSLLGDYEQYF. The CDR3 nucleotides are TGTGCCAGCAGTTTGTTGGGGGACTACGAGCAGTACTTC.

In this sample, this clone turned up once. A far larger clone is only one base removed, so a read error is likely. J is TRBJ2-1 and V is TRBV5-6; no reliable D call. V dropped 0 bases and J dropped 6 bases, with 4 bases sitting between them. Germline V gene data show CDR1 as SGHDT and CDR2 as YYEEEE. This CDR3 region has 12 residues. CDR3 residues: CASSLGLNEQFF. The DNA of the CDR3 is TGTGCCAGCAGCTTGGGACTCAATGAGCAGTTCTTC. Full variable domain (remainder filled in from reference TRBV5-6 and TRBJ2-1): DAGVTQSPTHLIKTRGQQVTLRCSPKSGHDTVSWYQQALGQGPQFIFQYYEEEERQRGNFPDRFSGHQFPNYSSELNVNALLLGDSALYLCASSLGLNEQFFGPGTRLTVL.

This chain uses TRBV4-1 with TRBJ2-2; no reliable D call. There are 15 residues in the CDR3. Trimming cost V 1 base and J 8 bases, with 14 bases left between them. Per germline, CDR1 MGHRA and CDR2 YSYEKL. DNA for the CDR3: TGCGCCAGCAGCCAAGGCAACGGTACCTGGGGGGAGCTGTTTTTT. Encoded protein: CASSQGNGTWGELFF.

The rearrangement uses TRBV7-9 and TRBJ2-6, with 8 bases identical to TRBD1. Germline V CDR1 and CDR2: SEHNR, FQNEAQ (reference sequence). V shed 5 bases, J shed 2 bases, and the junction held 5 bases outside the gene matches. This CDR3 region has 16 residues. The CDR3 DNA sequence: TGTGCCAGCAGCGGACAGGGTGCGGCTGGGGCCAACGTCCTGACTTTC. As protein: CASSGQGAAGANVLTF.

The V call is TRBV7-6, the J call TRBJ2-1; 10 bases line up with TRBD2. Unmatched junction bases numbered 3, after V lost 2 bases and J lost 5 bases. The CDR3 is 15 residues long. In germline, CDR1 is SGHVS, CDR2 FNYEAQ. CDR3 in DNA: TGTGCCAGCAGCTTAAGGGGGACTAGCGACAATGAGCAGTTCTTC. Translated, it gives CASSLRGTSDNEQFF.